These 21 T cell receptor beta chains were sequenced from one sample in a study of blood T cells in healthy people across ages. A J-beta primer mix and a sample-barcoded 5' primer were used in a second PCR of about 7 to 12 cycles. TCRdb ran MiXCR on the 5' RACE reads and lists one entry per CDR3 protein. The data show 630,000 or so distinct CDR3 sequences, approximately 30% seen once. Sequencing was performed on blood. The receptors were sampled from a woman of 80 years or more in good health.

This clonotype came up many times. The chain couples TRBV10-3 to TRBJ2-5, with 7 bases aligning to TRBD1. This CDR3 comprises 13 residues. CDR1 and CDR2 (germline): ENHRY, SYGVKD. The trim removed 4 bases at V and 3 bases at J, leaving 2 bases unmatched. Here the CDR3 DNA reads TGTGCCATCAGTGCGACAGGGAAAGAGACCCAGTACTTC. Its protein is CAISATGKETQYF.

This clonotype was detected ten times or more. V gene TRBV20-1 combines with J gene TRBJ1-5; D unresolved. The germline V and J ends were trimmed by 5 bases and 9 bases, with 14 bases remaining between them. Germline assignment: CDR1 DFQATT and CDR2 SNEGSKA (reference sequence). There are 12 residues in the CDR3. The CDR3, as DNA: TGCAGTGCTGGGCGACTGGATTTGCCCCAGCATTTT. Translating it yields CSAGRLDLPQHF.

The chain links TRBV30 to TRBJ2-6, with a tentative D call TRBD2 (5 bases). Germline values: CDR1 GTSNPN, CDR2 SVGIG (reference sequence). The length of the CDR3 is 14 residues. V lost 4 bases to trimming and J lost 6 bases, with 13 bases between them. The CDR3 bases are TGTGCCTGGACCGCGGGTGCTATGGCCAACGTCCTGACTTTC. It yields the protein CAWTAGAMANVLTF.

This clonotype was detected ten times or more. The V call is TRBV7-3, the J call TRBJ1-2, with a tentative D call TRBD1 (5 bases). Trimming cost V 5 bases and J 4 bases, with 17 bases left between them. The CDR3 has 15 amino acids. Germline V gives CDR1 SGHTA, CDR2 FQGTGA. The CDR3 region is CASSPDGDLGYGYTF. The DNA of the CDR3 is TGTGCCAGCAGCCCGGACGGGGACCTGGGCTATGGCTACACCTTC.

A word on this clonotype: With a much larger clone just one base away, this may be a read error. V usage is TRBV18 and J usage is TRBJ2-7; D is tentatively TRBD1 or TRBD2 (5 bases each). The CDR3 is 15 residues long. Germline CDR1 is KGHSH and CDR2 is LQKENI. Trimming left V 1 base short and J 7 bases short, with 17 bases between. The CDR3 here is CASSPRGDRYNEQYF. The DNA of the CDR3 is TGTGCCAGCTCACCACGAGGGGATCGCTACAATGAGCAGTACTTC. Together with reference TRBV18 and TRBJ2-7, the CDR3 gives the full variable domain: NAGVMQNPRHLVRRRGQEARLRCSPMKGHSHVYWYRQLPEEGLKFMVYLQKENIIDESGMPKERFSAEFPKEGPSILRIQQVVRGDSAAYFCASSPRGDRYNEQYFGPGTRLTVT.

This rearrangement joins TRBV10-3 to TRBJ2-7; 12 bases agree with TRBD2. CDR1 is ENHRY and CDR2 is SYGVKD in the germline V gene. With 6 bases clipped from V and 3 bases from J, the junction kept 3 bases outside the gene matches. The CDR3 loop spans 14 amino acids. The CDR3 DNA reads as TGTGCCATCAGGGAGGGACTAGCGGGCTACGAGCAGTACTTC. Protein: CAIREGLAGYEQYF.

V is TRBV7-8 and J is TRBJ2-3; no clear D gene. V was clipped by 4 bases and J by 3 bases, with 11 bases between them. The CDR3 covers 14 residues. Germline assignment: CDR1 SGHVS and CDR2 FQNEAQ. The CDR3 DNA reads TGTGCCAGCAGCTACCACCAGCCTACAGATACGCAGTATTTT. Its translation is CASSYHQPTDTQYF.

Ten or more counts support this clonotype. The chain uses TRBV27 and TRBJ2-3; the D gene is possibly TRBD2 (6 bases). CDR1 is MNHEY, CDR2 SMNVEV, per germline (reference sequence). V was shortened by 2 bases and J by 6 bases, with 9 bases between the two germline ends. The CDR3 totals 13 residues. The DNA of the CDR3 is TGTGCCAGCAGTTTACAGGAGGGGGATACGCAGTATTTT. Translated, it gives CASSLQEGDTQYF.

The rearrangement links TRBV3-1 to TRBJ2-1, with D maybe TRBD1 (6 bases). The CDR3 runs to 17 residues. Trimming left V 2 bases short and J 6 bases short, with 20 bases between. Germline loops: CDR1 LGHDT, CDR2 YNNKEL (reference sequence). CDR3 sequence: CASSQTAGTTPGNEQFF. CDR3 DNA sequence: TGTGCCAGCAGCCAAACCGCCGGGACAACCCCTGGCAATGAGCAGTTCTTC.

This clonotype was seen a few times. This chain connects TRBV5-1 to TRBJ2-7; D possibly matches TRBD1 or TRBD2 (5 bases each). This CDR3 is built from 15 residues. The V end was cut by 4 bases, the J end by 0 bases, with 14 bases between. Germline assignment: CDR1 SGHRS and CDR2 YFSETQ. The CDR3 here is CASSPWAGSSYEQYF. CDR3 DNA sequence: TGCGCCAGCAGCCCCTGGGCAGGGAGCTCCTACGAGCAGTACTTC.

This clonotype has just a few counts. The chain is built from TRBV6-6 and TRBJ1-4, with D possibly matching TRBD1 (6 bases). Germline CDR1 MNHNY, CDR2 SVGAGI (reference sequence). The V gene lost 5 bases and the J gene lost 8 bases, with 15 bases spanning the gap. This CDR3 is 14 amino acids long. CDR3 nucleotides: TGTGCCAGCAGTATGGACAGCCTTTGGGAAAAACTGTTTTTT. This encodes CASSMDSLWEKLFF.

V and J are TRBV9 and TRBJ2-5; 11 bases agree with TRBD1. This CDR3 spans 17 amino acids. Germline trimming cut 3 bases from V and 3 bases from J; bases unmatched to any gene: 10. Germline CDR1 and CDR2: SGDLS and YYNGEE. CDR3 bases: TGTGCCAGCAGCGACTCCTGGACAGGGGGCGGGGAAGAGACCCAGTACTTC. This codes for CASSDSWTGGGEETQYF.

Many counts were recorded for this clonotype. This sequence joins TRBV9 and TRBJ1-5; 12 bases line up with TRBD1. The V gene end was trimmed by 4 bases and the J gene end by 5 bases; junction bases not matched to a gene: 4. The germline CDR1 and CDR2 sequences are SGDLS and YYNGEE. The CDR3 consists of 15 residues. CDR3 bases: TGTGCCAGCAGCACCGGGACAGGGGGCGATCAGCCCCAGCATTTT. Its translation: CASSTGTGGDQPQHF.

This sequence joins TRBV5-1 and TRBJ2-1, with D possibly being TRBD2 (6 bases). The CDR3 covers 16 residues. From germline, CDR1 is SGHRS and CDR2 YFSETQ. V gave up 0 bases and J gave up 2 bases, with 12 bases separating them. The CDR3 nucleotides read TGCGCCAGCAGCTTGGCGGGCGGGGAGACCTACAATGAGCAGTTCTTC. It codes for CASSLAGGETYNEQFF.

At least ten counts were recorded for this clonotype. This chain links TRBV20-1 with TRBJ1-5, with TRBD1 identical over 8 bases. The germline V gene has CDR1 DFQATT and CDR2 SNEGSKA (reference sequence). This CDR3 has 13 residues. The ends lost 6 bases at V and 7 bases at J; junction bases unmatched: 8. The CDR3: CSAIGQGTQPQHF. CDR3 in DNA: TGCAGTGCCATCGGACAGGGAACGCAGCCCCAGCATTTT.

This clonotype was observed at least ten times. The chain links TRBV28 to TRBJ2-5, with 15 bases matching TRBD2. The length of the CDR3 is 16 residues. Germline assignment: CDR1 MDHEN and CDR2 SYDVKM. The ends lost 3 bases at V and 6 bases at J; junction bases unmatched: 5. For the CDR3, the DNA is TGTGCCAGCAGTTTGGGACTAGCGGGGGGAACGCAGACCCAGTACTTC. It is translated as CASSLGLAGGTQTQYF. The full variable domain, completed using reference TRBV28 and TRBJ2-5, is DVKVTQSSRYLVKRTGEKVFLECVQDMDHENMFWYRQDPGLGLRLIYFSYDVKMKEKGDIPEGYSVSREKKERFSLILESASTNQTSMYLCASSLGLAGGTQTQYFGPGTRLLVL.

The table lists this clonotype with many counts. The genes are TRBV4-2 and TRBJ1-1, with D possibly being TRBD1 (6 bases). The CDR3 extends over 16 amino acids. V was trimmed by 1 base and J by 5 bases, leaving 17 bases between them. Germline V gives CDR1 LGHNA, CDR2 YNFKEQ. CDR3 protein: CASSQVGGGRTTEAFF. CDR3 DNA sequence: TGTGCCAGCAGCCAAGTCGGGGGGGGCCGGACGACTGAAGCTTTCTTT.

The rearrangement uses TRBV7-2 and TRBJ2-7; no definite D call. Germline lookup yields CDR1 SGHTA and CDR2 FQGNSA. The length of the CDR3 is 13 residues. Between the trimmed V and J ends, which lost 3 bases and 5 bases, there was a span of 11 bases. The CDR3 reads CASSFVASNEQYF. The DNA of the CDR3 is TGTGCCAGCAGCTTCGTAGCTAGTAACGAGCAGTACTTC.

This clonotype came up a few times. The CDR3 DNA sequence: TGTGCCAGTAGTATTCAGGGGGCCACCACAGATACGCAGTATTTT. This gives the protein CASSIQGATTDTQYF. The chain employs TRBV19 and TRBJ2-3; TRBD1 matches at 8 bases. Germline loops: CDR1 LNHDA, CDR2 SQIVND (reference sequence). The V and J ends lost 3 bases and 2 bases, in that order; junction bases with no gene match: 4. This CDR3 contains 15 residues.

This clonotype was observed at least ten times. The CDR3 sequence is CASGSRAGLSYEQYF. DNA for the CDR3: TGCGCCAGCGGATCGAGAGCGGGGCTCTCCTACGAGCAGTACTTC. The chain couples TRBV5-1 to TRBJ2-7; 7 bases map to TRBD2. CDR3 length: 15 amino acids. V dropped 7 bases and J dropped 0; count of bases not matched to a gene: 10. Per germline, CDR1 SGHRS and CDR2 YFSETQ.

The chain couples TRBV20-1 to TRBJ2-2, with 7 bases aligning to TRBD1. Germline trimming cut 2 bases from V and 6 bases from J; bases unmatched to any gene: 9. The CDR3 extends over 15 amino acids. Germline loops: CDR1 DFQATT, CDR2 SNEGSKA (reference sequence). In DNA, the CDR3 is TGCAGTGCTAGACCACAGGGGTATCGTGCCGGGGAGCTGTTTTTT. It encodes CSARPQGYRAGELFF.